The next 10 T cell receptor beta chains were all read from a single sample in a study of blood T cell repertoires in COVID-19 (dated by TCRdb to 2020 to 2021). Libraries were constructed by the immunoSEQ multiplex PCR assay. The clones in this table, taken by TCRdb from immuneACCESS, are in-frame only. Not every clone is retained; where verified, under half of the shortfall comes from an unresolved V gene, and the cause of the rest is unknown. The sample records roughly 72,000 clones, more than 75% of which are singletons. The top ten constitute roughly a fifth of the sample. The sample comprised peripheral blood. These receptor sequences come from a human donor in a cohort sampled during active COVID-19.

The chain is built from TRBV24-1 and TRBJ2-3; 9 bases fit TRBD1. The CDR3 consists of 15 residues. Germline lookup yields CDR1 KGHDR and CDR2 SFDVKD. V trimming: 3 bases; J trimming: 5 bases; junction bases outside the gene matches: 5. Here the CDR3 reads CATSDPGQGKDTQYF. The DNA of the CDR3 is TGTGCCACCAGTGATCCGGGACAGGGTAAAGATACGCAGTATTTT.

CDR3 sequence: CASSPGRVLGAFF. CDR3 DNA: TGTGCCAGCAGTCCTGGTAGAGTCCTAGGAGCTTTCTTT. The V gene is TRBV6-1, the J gene TRBJ1-1; D gene uncertain. The CDR3 is 13 residues long. Looked up from germline, CDR1 is MNHNS and CDR2 is SASEGT. V was trimmed by 5 bases and J by 10 bases, leaving 17 bases between them.

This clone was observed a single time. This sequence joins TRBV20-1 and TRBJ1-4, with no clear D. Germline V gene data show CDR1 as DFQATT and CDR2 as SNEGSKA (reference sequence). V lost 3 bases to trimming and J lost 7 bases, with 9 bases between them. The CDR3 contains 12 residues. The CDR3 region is CSASRRGEKLFF. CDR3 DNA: TGCAGTGCTAGTCGACGCGGTGAAAAACTGTTTTTT.

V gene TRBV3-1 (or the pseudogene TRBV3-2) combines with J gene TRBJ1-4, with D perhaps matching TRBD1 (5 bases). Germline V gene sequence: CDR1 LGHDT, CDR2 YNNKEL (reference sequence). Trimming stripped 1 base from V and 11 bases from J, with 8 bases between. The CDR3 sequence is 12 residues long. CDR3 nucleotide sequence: TGTGCCAGCAGCCAAGGGGGCAGCAAACTGTTTTTT. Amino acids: CASSQGGSKLFF.

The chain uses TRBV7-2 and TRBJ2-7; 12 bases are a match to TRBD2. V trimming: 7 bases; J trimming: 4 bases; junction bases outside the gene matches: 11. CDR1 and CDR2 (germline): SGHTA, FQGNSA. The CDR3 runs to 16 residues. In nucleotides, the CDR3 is TGTGCCAGCATCAGAAGGATAGGGACTAGCGGGTACGAGCAGTACTTC. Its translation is CASIRRIGTSGYEQYF.

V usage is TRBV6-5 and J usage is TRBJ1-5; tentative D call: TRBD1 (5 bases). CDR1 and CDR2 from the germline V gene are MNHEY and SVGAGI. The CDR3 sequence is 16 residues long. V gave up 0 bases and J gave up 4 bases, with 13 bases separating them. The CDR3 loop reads CASSYSRTQGNQPQHF. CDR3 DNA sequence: TGTGCCAGCAGTTACTCCAGGACCCAGGGAAATCAGCCCCAGCATTTT.

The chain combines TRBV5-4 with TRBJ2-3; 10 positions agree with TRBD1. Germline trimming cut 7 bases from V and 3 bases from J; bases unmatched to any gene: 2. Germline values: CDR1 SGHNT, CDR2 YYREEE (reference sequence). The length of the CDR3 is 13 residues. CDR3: CASLDRGTDTQYF. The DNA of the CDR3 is TGTGCCAGCTTGGACAGGGGGACAGATACGCAGTATTTT.

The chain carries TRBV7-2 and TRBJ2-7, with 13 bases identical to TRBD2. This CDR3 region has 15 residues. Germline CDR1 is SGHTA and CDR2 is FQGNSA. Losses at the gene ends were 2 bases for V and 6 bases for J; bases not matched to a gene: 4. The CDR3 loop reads CASSLFGTSGAEQYF. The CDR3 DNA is TGTGCCAGCAGCTTATTCGGGACTAGCGGGGCCGAGCAGTACTTC.

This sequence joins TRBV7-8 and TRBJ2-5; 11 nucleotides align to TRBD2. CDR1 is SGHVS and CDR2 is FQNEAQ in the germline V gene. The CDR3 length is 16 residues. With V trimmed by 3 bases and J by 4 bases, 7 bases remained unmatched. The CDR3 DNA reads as TGTGCCAGCAGCTTCGATAGCGGGAGGGCAATAGAGACCCAGTACTTC. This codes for CASSFDSGRAIETQYF.

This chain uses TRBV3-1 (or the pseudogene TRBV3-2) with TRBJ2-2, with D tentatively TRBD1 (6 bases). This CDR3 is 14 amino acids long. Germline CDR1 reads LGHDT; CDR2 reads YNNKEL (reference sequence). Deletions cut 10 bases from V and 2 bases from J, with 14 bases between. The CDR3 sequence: CATRRGLNTGELFF. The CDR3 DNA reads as TGTGCCACCCGCAGGGGTCTTAACACCGGGGAGCTGTTTTTT.